The following is a T cell receptor (beta chain) sequence with its context. These data belong to a study of blood T cell repertoires in COVID-19. Study summary: Two consecutive negative NP/OP PCR tests, clearance, or resolved symptoms defined Cohort 3 recovery.

Germline CDR1 is DFQATT and CDR2 is SNEGSKA (reference sequence). The CDR3 sequence is 16 residues long. The V end lost 3 bases, the J end lost 7 bases, and 22 bases lay between the germline ends. The assay was immunoSEQ multiplex PCR, and TCRdb's table has in-frame clones only and misses some. The sample lists approximately 140,000 clones, over 75% seen once, with roughly 4% in the top ten. This sequence joins TRBV20-1 and TRBJ2-1, with a possible D match to TRBD2 (6 bases). The sequenced material came from PBMCs or T cells enriched from blood (not recorded which). The sequence derives from a man between 45 and 60 years old in a cohort exposed to, infected with or recovered from COVID-19 (not recorded which). CDR3 DNA: TGCAGTGCTAGTCTGGCGGGATCCCTAGGCGGGAATGAGCAGTTCTTC. It codes for CSASLAGSLGGNEQFF.